This T cell receptor beta chain was documented in a study of CD8 T cells in ankylosing spondylitis. Libraries of TCR beta came from quantitative 5'-RACE with molecular barcodes. TCRdb re-derived calls from the 5' RACE reads in MiXCR, one entry per CDR3 protein. The table shows around 140,000 distinct CDR3 sequences, with under 20% occurring only once. This clonotype has more than one count but fewer than ten. The antigen is not known. Notes on the study in general: Reports of some motif variants in reactive arthritis synovial fluid and blood predate this one. Made up of fewer than 10 highly homologous variants, a TCR beta motif appeared characteristic of ankylosing spondylitis blood. Disease-linked clones bore a CD8+ phenotype and were relatively rare in peripheral blood.

The junction had 7 bases not matched to a gene; V was cut back by 4 bases and J by 5 bases. CDR3 length: 14 residues. In germline, CDR1 is SQVTM, CDR2 ANQGSEA. The clonotype was recovered from a male donor with ankylosing spondylitis. Sequencing was performed on blood, either unsorted or a sorted T cell fraction (not recorded which). V gene TRBV29-1 combines with J gene TRBJ2-5; 10 bases line up with TRBD1. The CDR3 bases are TGCAGCGTTGTGGGGGGACAGGGGCGGGAGACCCAGTACTTC. Protein product: CSVVGGQGRETQYF. The full variable domain, completed using reference TRBV29-1 and TRBJ2-5, is SAVISQKPSRDICQRGTSLTIQCQVDSQVTMMFWYRQQPGQSLTLIATANQGSEATYESGFVIDKFPISRPNLTFSTLTVSNMSPEDSSIYLCSVVGGQGRETQYFGPGTRLLVL.